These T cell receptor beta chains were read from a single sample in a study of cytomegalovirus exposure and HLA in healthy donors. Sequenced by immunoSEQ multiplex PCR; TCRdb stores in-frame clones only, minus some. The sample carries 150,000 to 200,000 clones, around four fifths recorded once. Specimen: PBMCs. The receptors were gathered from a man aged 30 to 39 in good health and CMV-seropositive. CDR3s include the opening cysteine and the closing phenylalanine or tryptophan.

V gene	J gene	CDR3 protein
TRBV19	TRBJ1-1	CASFIVRGGHVTEAFF
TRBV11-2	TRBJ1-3	CASSPQGAYYGNTIYF
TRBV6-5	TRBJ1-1	CASTRTGFVTEAFF
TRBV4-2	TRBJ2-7	CASSPGQHEQYF
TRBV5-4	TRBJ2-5	CASSLGLAGGPRGETQYF
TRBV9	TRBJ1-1	CASSGRPGVRMNTEAFF
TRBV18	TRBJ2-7	CASSPASSYEQYF
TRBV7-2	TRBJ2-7	CASSLADRPTYEQYF
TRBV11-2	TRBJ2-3	CASTSGQGLYF
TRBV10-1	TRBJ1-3	CATGQAPSGNTIYF
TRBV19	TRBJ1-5	CASGPWGEGADQHF
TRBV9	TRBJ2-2	CASSVAGVSTGELFF
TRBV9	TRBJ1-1	CASSSRKGQEETNTEAFF
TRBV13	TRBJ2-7	CASSPGFSYEQYF
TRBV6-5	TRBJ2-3	CASSYSLAGADTQYF
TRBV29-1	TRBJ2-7	CSVEVSTGKRYEQYF
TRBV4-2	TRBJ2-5	CASSQVWSGDQETQYF
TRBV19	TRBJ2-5	CASSTQDSLETQYF
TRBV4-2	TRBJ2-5	CASSQGSGGGETQYF
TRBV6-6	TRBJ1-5	CASSYLSPGNQPQHF
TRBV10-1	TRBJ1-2	CASSPGGNYGYTF
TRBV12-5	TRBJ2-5	CASGLTGGPVETQYF
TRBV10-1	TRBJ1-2	CASSAGTGGGYTF
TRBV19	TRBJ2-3	CASSRQANPSTDTQYF
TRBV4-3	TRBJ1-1	CASSPHRGSRTEAFF
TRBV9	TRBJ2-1	CASSVEPSQRAANEQFF
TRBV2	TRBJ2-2	CASSEPGRNTGELFF
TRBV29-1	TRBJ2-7	CSVEDRDSSYEQYF
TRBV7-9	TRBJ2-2	CASSPFLAGPTGELFF
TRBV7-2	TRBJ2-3	CASSRPRLTGDTQYF
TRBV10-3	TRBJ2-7	CAISESGYEQYF
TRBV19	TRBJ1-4	CASSVLQGALHEKLFF
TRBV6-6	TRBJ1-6	CASSFLTSLYNSPLHF
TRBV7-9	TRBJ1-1	CASSLSPGQGFEAFF
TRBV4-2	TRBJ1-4	CASSQDRQGFGKLFF
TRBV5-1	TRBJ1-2	CASSLGTGGSHYGYTF
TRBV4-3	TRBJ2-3	CASSQERGRTDTQYF
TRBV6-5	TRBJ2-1	CASSTTSGPYNEQFF
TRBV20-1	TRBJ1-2	CSARLLYGYTF
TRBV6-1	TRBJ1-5	CASSEGQGFGNQPQHF
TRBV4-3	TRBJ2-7	CASSQEASRGYEQYF
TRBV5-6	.	CASSLDRPYEQYF
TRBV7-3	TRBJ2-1	CASSLDKQDNEQFF
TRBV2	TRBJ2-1	CASKRLAGRGNNEQFF
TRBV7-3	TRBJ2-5	CASSLAGGETQYF
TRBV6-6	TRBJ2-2	CASSKTDPANTGELFF
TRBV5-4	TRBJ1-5	CASSLEPLSNQPQHF
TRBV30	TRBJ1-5	CAWNRGSNQPQHF
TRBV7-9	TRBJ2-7	CASSFGSSYEQYF
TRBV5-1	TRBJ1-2	CASSLDRGMGVNYGYTF
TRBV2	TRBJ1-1	CASSAGLNTEAFF
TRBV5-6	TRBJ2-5	CASSPREGGQYF
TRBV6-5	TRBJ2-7	CASTHRGATSYEQYF
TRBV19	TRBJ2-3	CASSMVAGGRTDTQYF
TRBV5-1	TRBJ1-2	CASSRNRDRNYGYTF
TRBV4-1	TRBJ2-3	CASSLQGFPSTDTQYF
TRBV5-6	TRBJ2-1	CASSLLDRGGLHNEQFF
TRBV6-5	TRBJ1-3	CASSRDRGGGNTIYF
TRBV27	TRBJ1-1	CASSLRGGMGTEAFF
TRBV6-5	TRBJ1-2	CASSYSGTGSNYGYTF